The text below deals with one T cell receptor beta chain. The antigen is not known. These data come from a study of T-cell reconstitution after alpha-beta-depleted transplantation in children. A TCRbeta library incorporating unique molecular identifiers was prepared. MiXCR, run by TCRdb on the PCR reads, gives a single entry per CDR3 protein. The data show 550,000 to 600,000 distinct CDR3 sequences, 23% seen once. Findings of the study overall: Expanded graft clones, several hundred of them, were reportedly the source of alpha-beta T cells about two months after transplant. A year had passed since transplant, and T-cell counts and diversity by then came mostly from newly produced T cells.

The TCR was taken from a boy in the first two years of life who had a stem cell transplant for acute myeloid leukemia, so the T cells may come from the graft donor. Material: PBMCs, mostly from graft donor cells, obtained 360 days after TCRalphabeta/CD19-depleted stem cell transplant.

Written as DNA, the CDR3 is TGTGCCATCAGTGAGGGACTAGCGGGGTATACGCAGTATTTT. Translation gives CAISEGLAGYTQYF. The chain links TRBV10-3 to TRBJ2-3, with 12 positions matching TRBD2. With V trimmed by 2 bases and J by 7 bases, 1 base remained unmatched. The V gene's germline CDR1 is ENHRY and CDR2 SYGVKD. The CDR3 extends over 14 amino acids.